The 13 T cell receptor beta chains in this list originate from one sample, sequenced in a study of vaccination and CD4 T cells after COVID-19. CD4+ T cells that had been cultured provided DNA sequenced with the Oncomine TCR Beta short-read assay. TCRdb processed the PCR reads anew with MiXCR; each CDR3 protein has one entry. The repertoire holds 10,000 or so distinct CDR3 sequences, 66% seen once, with roughly 27% in the top ten. Regarding treatment: approximately 10-day PBMC culture with coronavirus spike peptide pools or control peptides (ViraFEST assay). The antigens these receptors bind are not known. Sample: CD4+ T cells from blood, cultured in vitro. All receptors come from a human donor who had recovered from COVID-19.

The chain couples TRBV5-5 to TRBJ2-1; 9 bases are shared with TRBD1. In germline, CDR1 is SGHKS, CDR2 YYEKEE (reference sequence). Trimming cost V 2 bases and J 10 bases; bases outside gene matches: 4. The CDR3 has 13 amino acids. CDR3 region: CASSLQGASEQFF. In nucleotides, the CDR3 is TGTGCCAGCAGCTTACAGGGGGCGTCCGAGCAGTTCTTC.

The J gene is TRBJ2-5, the V gene TRBV20-1, with TRBD1 as a possible D gene (6 bases). Trimming pared 0 bases from V and 5 bases from J, leaving 19 bases between. The CDR3 has 16 residues. The germline V gene encodes CDR1 DFQATT and CDR2 SNEGSKA (reference sequence). The CDR3 loop reads CSAREGTTGTQETQYF. The CDR3 DNA reads TGCAGTGCTAGAGAGGGAACAACAGGGACCCAGGAGACCCAGTACTTC.

This chain connects TRBV10-1 to TRBJ1-2; the match to TRBD1 covers 7 bases. The CDR3 spans 14 residues. Germline V lookup: CDR1 WNHNN, CDR2 SYGVQD (reference sequence). V trimming: 2 bases; J trimming: 2 bases; junction bases outside the gene matches: 2. The CDR3 loop reads CASSEGRGNYGYTF. The CDR3 region has the DNA TGCGCCAGCAGTGAGGGCAGGGGGAACTATGGCTACACCTTC.

The rearrangement uses TRBV10-3 and TRBJ2-3; 9 positions agree with TRBD1. The trim removed 8 bases at V and 4 bases at J, leaving 7 bases unmatched. The CDR3 covers 14 residues. Germline-derived CDR1 and CDR2 are ENHRY and SYGVKD. The CDR3 DNA reads TGTGCCATCCTAGGACAGGGGTCGTCAGATACGCAGTATTTT. Translated: CAILGQGSSDTQYF.

This clonotype was detected only once. The chain couples TRBV7-3 to TRBJ1-2; D unresolved. The germline V and J ends were trimmed by 8 bases and 3 bases, with 10 bases remaining between them. CDR1 SGHTA and CDR2 FQGTGA come from the germline V gene. The CDR3 has 12 amino acids. The CDR3: CASPGSHYGYTF. For the CDR3, the DNA is TGTGCCAGCCCCGGGTCGCACTATGGCTACACCTTC.

The chain links TRBV20-1 to TRBJ2-1; perhaps TRBD1 as D (6 bases). V was pared by 2 bases and J by 4 bases, with 12 bases between. This CDR3 spans 14 amino acids. Germline values: CDR1 DFQATT, CDR2 SNEGSKA (reference sequence). The CDR3, as DNA: TGCAGTGCTAGACGGTGGGGGCCTTACAATGAGCAGTTCTTC. Translating it yields CSARRWGPYNEQFF.

This clonotype was counted a few times. CDR3 in amino acids: CASSQDNYGYTF. The CDR3 coding sequence is TGTGCCAGCAGCCAAGATAACTATGGCTACACCTTC. The chain links TRBV7-2 to TRBJ1-2; no clear D gene. V was clipped by 5 bases and J by 1 base, with 5 bases between them. CDR1 is SGHTA and CDR2 is FQGNSA in the germline V gene. The CDR3 has 12 amino acids.

This clonotype was observed a single time. J is TRBJ1-5 and V is TRBV5-1; D not resolved. Trimming left V 5 bases short and J 8 bases short, with 14 bases between. The V gene's germline CDR1 is SGHRS and CDR2 YFSETQ. The CDR3 extends over 13 amino acids. CDR3 sequence (DNA): TGCGCCAGCAGTCTGCAGGACGGAGAGCCCCAGCATTTT. Encoded protein: CASSLQDGEPQHF.

This chain joins TRBV12-3 or TRBV12-4 and TRBJ1-1; no firm D call. Trimming pared 1 base from V and 6 bases from J, leaving 30 bases between. This CDR3 contains 20 residues. The CDR3 sequence is CASSLGTWSGALRASSEAFF. As DNA, the CDR3 is TGTGCCAGCAGTTTAGGAACCTGGTCAGGAGCGTTGAGGGCCTCTTCTGAAGCTTTCTTT.

This clonotype was detected a few times. The rearrangement joins TRBV6-1 to TRBJ1-4; 7 nucleotides match TRBD1. The V gene's germline CDR1 is MNHNS and CDR2 SASEGT. Losses at the gene ends were 8 bases for V and 5 bases for J; bases not matched to a gene: 11. This CDR3 has 15 amino acids. The CDR3 region has the DNA TGTGCCAGCTCTCAGGGTAAACAGGGGAATGAAAAACTGTTTTTT. This encodes CASSQGKQGNEKLFF.

The chain carries TRBV20-1 and TRBJ2-7; D possibly corresponds to TRBD2 (7 bases). Germline V gives CDR1 DFQATT, CDR2 SNEGSKA (reference sequence). The CDR3 has 13 residues. V lost 6 bases and J 3 bases, leaving 15 bases between the germline ends. CDR3 protein: CSATRGGDYEQYF. CDR3 DNA sequence: TGCAGTGCGACGAGGGGGGGGGACTACGAGCAGTACTTC.

This chain connects TRBV19 to TRBJ1-2; perhaps TRBD1 as D (5 bases). Germline V gene lookup returns CDR1 LNHDA and CDR2 SQIVND (reference sequence). V was pared by 5 bases and J by 6 bases, with 19 bases between. The CDR3 is 15 amino acids. CDR3 DNA sequence: TGTGCCAGTAGTCCCCGGGACTTACCCTCCAATGGCTACACCTTC. Its protein product is CASSPRDLPSNGYTF.

This chain links TRBV27 with TRBJ2-3; D remains ambiguous. The V and J ends lost 4 bases and 0 bases respectively, with 11 bases between them. This CDR3 spans 15 amino acids. Germline V gene data show CDR1 as MNHEY and CDR2 as SMNVEV (reference sequence). CDR3 nucleotides: TGTGCCAGCAGTTCCCCCGGTGCTAGCACAGATACGCAGTATTTT. This gives the protein CASSSPGASTDTQYF.